This TCR beta chain was recorded in a study of regulatory T cells in long-lasting Graves disease (dated by TCRdb to about 2021). Looking at the study overall: To count as having persistent Graves' disease, a patient had to have received antithyroid drug treatment for over 5 years with TSH receptor autoantibodies remaining persistently positive. This study used TCR sequencing and RNA sequencing of peripheral blood to compare persistent Graves' disease patients against newly diagnosed Graves' disease patients. The study was registered as a clinical trial and conducted in China. TCR sequencing covered some 13 persistent and some 20 newly diagnosed Graves' disease patients, around 35 samples in total. Persistent Graves' disease patients in the clinical cohort had taken antithyroid drugs for about 9.7 years on average.

Library preparation employed multiplex PCR. The data were produced on an Illumina HiSeq 4000. iRepertoire HTBI primers and Arm-PCR amplification of CDR3 regions were used to construct TCR beta libraries. PCR products were gel purified before sequencing. The paper's data handling went like this. Across samples, 62 TRBV and over 11 TRBJ segments were identified and used for gene usage analysis of CDR3 amino acid clonotypes. Filtered high-quality paired reads were merged into contigs using COPE and FqMerger. BLAST was used to align contigs to IMGT TRBV, TRBD and TRBJ reference genes, with CDR3 defined following IMGT. Clonotypes above 0.1% frequency were classified as highly expanded clones. Shannon entropy was used to measure repertoire diversity, and the Gini coefficient was used to measure V-J evenness. Public clonotypes were defined as clonotypes shared by more than one individual. The raw public reads went through TCRdb reprocessing: fastp at Q25, MiXCR clone calling, in-frame beta chains kept. Rows are combined by CDR3 protein, so each entry shows the most common genes and DNA. TCRdb assigned the V and J calls; the authors' analysis was not used. The sample profile shows around 460,000 distinct CDR3 sequences; 20% to 25% of them were found once. The ten largest clonotypes hold about 6.6% of the sample.

Interpreted using the paper, the time point label stands for: persistent/refractory GD, antithyroid drugs over 5 years with positive TRAb. For both TCR sequencing and RNA sequencing, RNA was extracted from PBMCs using TRIzol. The diagnosis of Graves' disease was made according to American Thyroid Association guidelines. Recruitment of patients was carried out at an endocrinology department in Xi'an, China. Each patient gave about 8.1 milliliters of peripheral blood, collected in an EDTA anticoagulant tube. Ficoll Paque Plus density gradient separation was used to isolate PBMCs, and no further T cell sorting was performed. An Agilent 2100 Bioanalyzer and agarose gel were used to assess RNA quality, and a NanoDrop 2000 was used to measure RNA concentration. Taken from cysteine to phenylalanine, the CDR3 has 14 residues. The kept DNA is CDR3 alone, 42 bases in frame from the first base. Taken from the germline V gene, the CDR1 and CDR2 loops are MNHNS and SASEGT. At the junction V is shortened by 5 bases and J by 3 bases; bases outside the gene matches: 6.

This clonotype showed up just a few times. There is no known antigen for this receptor. Per-base quality was not reported, and no clone a single base away is much larger than it. Paper-wide results and their limitations: Peripheral blood alone was examined, since thyroid tissue, which constituted the primary lesion, could not be accessed. As a limitation, the authors acknowledged that the small sample size may reduce accuracy. Sequencing and analysis were limited to the TCR beta chain. Persistent Graves' disease patients showed lower TCR Shannon entropy and fewer highly expanded clones than newly diagnosed patients, suggesting clonal expansion. More public clonotypes were shared among persistent patients (under 3,000) than among newly diagnosed patients (roughly 1,000). Persistent disease showed preferential use of TRBV28, TRBJ1-2 and TRBJ2-5, whereas newly diagnosed disease favored TRBV20-1 and TRBJ2-1.

The source is a female donor with Graves disease. The chain links TRBV6-1 with TRBJ1-2, with TRBD1 matching 7 junction bases. Sequenced material: peripheral blood mononuclear cells (PBMCs), taken when the disease was refractory, from a patient treated with antithyroid drugs. The CDR3 amino acid sequence is: CASSPPGQDYGYTF. Here is the DNA: TGTGCCAGCAGTCCCCCCGGACAGGACTATGGCTACACCTTC.